This passage covers 23 T cell receptor beta chains from one sample sequenced in a study of beta chain features in type 1 diabetes (dated by TCRdb to 2017 to 2018). What the authors observed across the whole study: A moderate but significant shortening of TCRB CDR3 length was observed in type 1 diabetes patients in all four CD4+ subsets.

Libraries were built with the immunoSEQ multiplex PCR assay. The entire amount of isolated RNA was reverse transcribed using the High Capacity cDNA Reverse Transcription Kit, so the sequenced TCRB transcripts were expressed ones. TCRdb stores this immuneACCESS table with in-frame sequences only. Part of the clones is absent; in the studies checked, under half of the shortfall reflects unresolved V genes, and no reason is known for the rest. Recorded for this sample are about 190,000 clones; about 7.8% of them occurred a single time. Clones ranked in the top ten supply around 0.94% of the sample. The antigens these receptors bind are not known. The material sequenced was central memory CD4+ T cells from blood. The receptor set was obtained from a middle-aged woman with type 1 diabetes.

In this sample, this clone turned up many times. This rearrangement joins TRBV9 to TRBJ2-6; D not resolved. In germline, CDR1 is SGDLS, CDR2 YYNGEE. This CDR3 is 16 amino acids long. The V gene lost 4 bases and the J gene lost 0 bases, with 11 bases spanning the gap. For the CDR3, the DNA is TGTGCCAGCAGCCTCAGACTGAGCTCTGGGGCCAACGTCCTGACTTTC. Its translation is CASSLRLSSGANVLTF.

V is TRBV18 and J is TRBJ2-5, with D tentatively TRBD2 (6 bases). Trimming cost V 6 bases and J 5 bases, with 13 bases left between them. The CDR3 runs to 13 residues. CDR1 and CDR2 from the germline V gene are KGHSH and LQKENI. CDR3 sequence reads: CASSQAGGETQYF. CDR3 sequence (DNA): TGTGCCAGCTCCCAGGCAGGAGGGGAGACCCAGTACTTC.

This clone was detected only a few times. The chain recombines TRBV7-2 with TRBJ2-1, with D tentatively TRBD1 (6 bases). This CDR3 is built from 11 residues. CDR1 and CDR2 from the germline V gene are SGHTA and FQGNSA. V was cut by 5 bases and J by 12 bases, with 11 bases left in between. Written as DNA, the CDR3 is TGTGCCAGCAGCGTATCGACAGGGCAGTTCTTC. This codes for CASSVSTGQFF. Filled out from reference TRBV7-2 and TRBJ2-1, the complete variable domain reads GAGVSQSPSNKVTEKGKDVELRCDPISGHTALYWYRQSLGQGLEFLIYFQGNSAPDKSGLPSDRFSAERTGGSVSTLTIQRTQQEDSAVYLCASSVSTGQFFGPGTRLTVL.

In this sample, this clone turned up many times. The chain has TRBV11-2 and TRBJ2-5, with 7 nucleotides matching TRBD2. This CDR3 contains 15 residues. V lost 1 base and J lost 0; bases outside the gene matches: 2. Looked up from germline, CDR1 is SGHAT and CDR2 is FQNNGV. The CDR3 coding sequence is TGTGCCAGCAGCTTAGGGGGGGGGAACCAAGAGACCCAGTACTTC. Protein product: CASSLGGGNQETQYF.

This clone was detected a few times. This rearrangement joins TRBV4-3 to TRBJ1-6; D is unclear. V lost 4 bases, J lost 5 bases, and 6 bases lay in between. Germline V lookup: CDR1 LGHNA, CDR2 YSLEER. CDR3 length equals 13 residues. For the CDR3, the DNA is TGCGCCAGCAGCCCGGGTGATAATTCACCCCTCCACTTT. Protein sequence: CASSPGDNSPLHF.

The V and J genes are TRBV11-2 and TRBJ1-2; 7 positions match TRBD1. V was clipped by 3 bases and J by 8 bases; unmatched bases: 6. CDR3 length equals 13 residues. Per germline, CDR1 SGHAT and CDR2 FQNNGV. DNA of the CDR3: TGTGCCAGCAGCTTTAAAGTAGGGGGCGGCTACACCTTC. Translation gives CASSFKVGGGYTF.

CDR3: CASSEGGPDTQYF. The CDR3 DNA follows: TGTGCCAGCAGCGAAGGGGGCCCAGATACGCAGTATTTT. The rearrangement joins TRBV7-2 to TRBJ2-3; 7 bases fit TRBD1. CDR1 and CDR2 (germline): SGHTA, FQGNSA. The CDR3 has 13 amino acids. V was pared by 5 bases and J by 4 bases, with 3 bases of the junction left unmatched.

With respect to this clone: One junction end disagrees with the germline gene, perhaps due to a read error. The chain uses TRBV6-6 and TRBJ2-5, with 7 bases aligning to TRBD1. The CDR3 has 12 amino acids. Germline V gene data show CDR1 as MNHNY and CDR2 as SVGAGI (reference sequence). CDR3 bases: TGTGCCAGCACTTACAGGGGCGAGACCCAGTACTTC. It yields the protein CASTYRGETQYF.

This clone turned up a few times. The chain is built from TRBV15 and TRBJ1-5; TRBD1 agrees at 7 bases. Germline values: CDR1 LNHNV, CDR2 YYDKDF (reference sequence). CDR3 size: 16 residues. V lost 2 bases to trimming and J lost 5 bases; unmatched junction nucleotides: 9. The CDR3 loop reads CATSRSGQRVDQPQHF. In DNA form, the CDR3 reads TGTGCCACCAGCAGATCGGGACAGAGGGTCGATCAGCCCCAGCATTTT.

V usage is TRBV7-2 and J usage is TRBJ2-3; 12 nucleotides align to TRBD2. CDR1 SGHTA and CDR2 FQGNSA come from the germline V gene. Trimming took 7 bases from V and 2 from J; bases not matched to a gene: 10. CDR3 length: 17 residues. CDR3 residues: CASTARTSGISTDTQYF. CDR3 DNA sequence: TGTGCCAGCACCGCCAGGACTAGCGGGATATCCACAGATACGCAGTATTTT.

This chain joins TRBV18 and TRBJ1-5, with D uncertain. Germline-derived CDR1 and CDR2 are KGHSH and LQKENI. CDR3 length equals 14 residues. V lost 5 bases, J lost 0 bases, and 8 bases lay in between. For the CDR3, the DNA is TGTGCCAGCTCATACAGTAATAGCAATCAGCCCCAGCATTTT. The encoded protein is CASSYSNSNQPQHF.

There are a few counts of this clone. The chain employs TRBV7-2 and TRBJ2-7, with TRBD2 identical over 9 bases. The CDR3 totals 13 residues. Trimming took 6 bases from V and 4 from J; bases not matched to a gene: 4. Germline V lookup: CDR1 SGHTA, CDR2 FQGNSA. CDR3 DNA: TGTGCCAGCAGTCGACTAGCGGAATACGAGCAGTACTTC. Translated, it gives CASSRLAEYEQYF.

This clone has a handful of counts. The V and J genes are TRBV6-5 and TRBJ1-1; D gene unclear. Trimming cost V 4 bases and J 3 bases, with 9 bases left between them. Germline V gives CDR1 MNHEY, CDR2 SVGAGI. The CDR3 has 13 residues. The CDR3 bases are TGTGCCAGCAGTTCTCAGCGGGACACTGAAGCTTTCTTT. Its translation: CASSSQRDTEAFF.

This clone appeared a few times. This sequence joins TRBV4-1 and TRBJ2-7; 7 positions match TRBD2. Germline V gene lookup returns CDR1 MGHRA and CDR2 YSYEKL. This CDR3 contains 17 residues. Trimming took 4 bases from V and 5 from J; bases not matched to a gene: 17. The CDR3 coding sequence is TGCGCCAGCAGCCCTGTTGGTAGGGGCGGGGGAGGCGACGAGCAGTACTTC. This codes for CASSPVGRGGGGDEQYF.

The chain employs TRBV28 and TRBJ1-1; 9 nucleotides match TRBD1. CDR1 is MDHEN, CDR2 SYDVKM, per germline. This CDR3 region has 14 residues. V was clipped by 7 bases and J by 2 bases; unmatched bases: 5. CDR3 in DNA: TGTGCCAGCACTCGACAGGGGGGAAACACTGAAGCTTTCTTT. This gives the protein CASTRQGGNTEAFF.

Concerning this clone itself: The germline gene is not matched at one end of the junction; a read error may be the cause. The V call is TRBV10-3, the J call TRBJ2-7; TRBD2 matches 16 bases. Germline CDR1 reads ENHRY; CDR2 reads SYGVKD. The CDR3 extends over 11 amino acids. The CDR3 spells CAIGTSGRAHF. Written as DNA, the CDR3 is TGTGCCATCGGGACTAGCGGGAGGGCCCACTTC.

This clone was seen a handful of times. The rearrangement joins TRBV19 to TRBJ1-1; the D gene is possibly TRBD1 (5 bases). Germline CDR1 and CDR2: LNHDA and SQIVND (reference sequence). V was trimmed by 7 bases and J by 4 bases, leaving 19 bases between them. This CDR3 comprises 15 residues. Here the CDR3 DNA reads TGTGCCAGTATTGATGGGGGTCAGCGGGGCACTGAAGCTTTCTTT. Encoded protein: CASIDGGQRGTEAFF. Full variable domain (outside the CDR3, taken from reference TRBV19 and TRBJ1-1): DGGITQSPKYLFRKEGQNVTLSCEQNLNHDAMYWYRQDPGQGLRLIYYSQIVNDFQKGDIAEGYSVSREKKESFPLTVTSAQKNPTAFYLCASIDGGQRGTEAFFGQGTRLTVV.

Only a few counts were recorded for this clone. The chain carries TRBV7-2 and TRBJ1-2; no reliable D call. Germline V gene data show CDR1 as SGHTA and CDR2 as FQGNSA. Trimming took 1 base from V and 8 from J, leaving 11 bases between them. The CDR3 sequence is 13 residues long. DNA for the CDR3: TGTGCCAGCAGCTTAGACCCCTTGGAGGGCTACACCTTC. It is translated as CASSLDPLEGYTF.

This clone has a count of ten or more. V and J are TRBV28 and TRBJ1-1; 10 nucleotides line up with TRBD1. V shed 6 bases and J 3 bases; nucleotides not matched to a gene: 7. This CDR3 comprises 15 residues. Germline-derived CDR1 and CDR2 are MDHEN and SYDVKM. The CDR3 is CASSGTGAADTEAFF. The CDR3 DNA reads as TGTGCCAGCAGCGGGACAGGGGCTGCGGACACTGAAGCTTTCTTT.

This clone was found a few times. The chain has TRBV9 and TRBJ2-5, with TRBD2 identical over 8 bases. Germline values: CDR1 SGDLS, CDR2 YYNGEE. This CDR3 contains 17 residues. Germline trimming cut 0 bases from V and 5 bases from J; bases unmatched to any gene: 12. CDR3 loop: CASSVGDSSGSVETQYF. The CDR3 nucleotides are TGTGCCAGCAGCGTAGGGGATTCCAGCGGGAGTGTGGAGACCCAGTACTTC.

The sample holds a few counts of this clone. V gene TRBV30 combines with J gene TRBJ2-7; D is unclear. Germline values: CDR1 GTSNPN, CDR2 SVGIG (reference sequence). The CDR3 runs to 12 residues. Trimming pared 8 bases from V and 4 bases from J, leaving 15 bases between. DNA of the CDR3: TGTGCCGGGTCGGAGAGTGGGTACGAGCAGTACTTC. Translated: CAGSESGYEQYF.

Only a few counts were recorded for this clone. The chain carries TRBV2 and TRBJ2-1; 9 bases match TRBD2. CDR1 SNHLY and CDR2 FYNNEI come from the germline V gene. The CDR3 is 12 amino acids. V was pared by 7 bases and J by 9 bases, with 4 bases of the junction left unmatched. This CDR3 is CASIIAGVEQFF. The DNA for the CDR3 is TGTGCCAGCATCATAGCGGGAGTTGAGCAGTTCTTC.

The gene calls are TRBV4-3 and TRBJ2-2; D is possibly TRBD1 (5 bases). Germline loops: CDR1 LGHNA, CDR2 YSLEER. The CDR3 contains 14 residues. V lost 1 base and J lost 7, with 10 bases in between. The CDR3 loop is CASSQGQQGGELFF. The CDR3 DNA reads TGCGCCAGCAGCCAAGGACAGCAAGGCGGGGAGCTGTTTTTT.